These 10 T cell receptor beta chains came from one sample sequenced in a study of OX40 agonist ivuxolimab in advanced cancers. Sequencing used immunoSEQ multiplex PCR; TCRdb keeps in-frame clones, though not all of them. The sample yields under 20,000 clones, roughly 88% seen once. This material consisted of CD4+ or CD8+ T cells sorted from blood, taken in a trial of the OX40 agonist ivuxolimab. These receptors all stem from an adult with an advanced solid tumor such as melanoma, head and neck, liver or kidney cancer.

The CDR3 DNA reads TGTGCCAGCAGTTACGGGGACACCACCGGGGAGACCCAGTACTTC. It codes for CASSYGDTTGETQYF. The chain combines TRBV6-5 with TRBJ2-5; D is perhaps TRBD1 (6 bases). The CDR3 length is 15 residues. In germline, CDR1 is MNHEY, CDR2 SVGAGI. V was trimmed by 2 bases and J by 5 bases, leaving 15 bases between them.

This chain uses TRBV27 with TRBJ2-7, with D possibly matching TRBD2 (5 bases). Looked up from germline, CDR1 is MNHEY and CDR2 is SMNVEV (reference sequence). The ends were cut back, 5 bases at V and 3 bases at J, with 11 bases in the middle. CDR3 length equals 13 residues. CDR3 sequence reads: CASSPGILYEQYF. The CDR3 region has the DNA TGTGCCAGCAGTCCCGGGATCCTCTACGAGCAGTACTTC.

The chain has TRBV11-1 and TRBJ2-7; D tentatively reads TRBD1 or TRBD2 (5 bases each). Trimming left V 5 bases short and J 6 bases short, with 17 bases between. This CDR3 comprises 14 residues. Germline V CDR1 and CDR2: SGHAT, FQDESV (reference sequence). CDR3 in amino acids: CASSPEGTPAEQYF. DNA for the CDR3: TGTGCCAGCAGCCCCGAGGGGACCCCGGCCGAGCAGTACTTC.

Worth noting for this clone: This is likely an artifact of a read error, given a far larger clone one base away. The chain recombines TRBV11-1 with TRBJ2-1, with 9 bases that match TRBD2. The CDR3 loop spans 15 amino acids. The germline CDR1 and CDR2 sequences are SGHAT and FQDESV (reference sequence). J lost 8 bases, V lost 4 bases, and 9 bases had no gene match. The CDR3 here is CASSSPGLALDEQFF. CDR3 in DNA: TGTGCCAGCAGCTCTCCGGGACTAGCCTTGGATGAGCAGTTCTTC. The full variable domain, in which reference TRBV11-1 and TRBJ2-1 provide the parts outside the CDR3, is EAEVAQSPRYKITEKSQAVAFWCDPISGHATLYWYRQILGQGPELLVQFQDESVVDDSQLPKDRFSAERLKGVDSTLKIQPAELGDSAMYLCASSSPGLALDEQFFGPGTRLTVL.

The chain employs TRBV7-6 and TRBJ2-1; D is unclear. Germline V lookup: CDR1 SGHVS, CDR2 FNYEAQ. V lost 6 bases and J 4 bases, leaving 13 bases between the germline ends. This CDR3 is built from 14 residues. CDR3 nucleotide sequence: TGTGCCAGCAGTCCTATCGACGGTTACAATGAGCAGTTCTTC. Its protein is CASSPIDGYNEQFF.

The chain couples TRBV27 to TRBJ2-3; no firm D call. The germline CDR1 and CDR2 sequences are MNHEY and SMNVEV (reference sequence). The CDR3 totals 13 residues. Trimming pared 3 bases from V and 2 bases from J, leaving 6 bases between. CDR3 sequence reads: CASSLGSTDTQYF. DNA of the CDR3: TGTGCCAGCAGTTTGGGGTCCACAGATACGCAGTATTTT.

The rearrangement joins TRBV6-5 to TRBJ1-1; a possible D gene is TRBD1 (5 bases). In germline, CDR1 is MNHEY, CDR2 SVGAGI. The CDR3 is 13 amino acids. V gave up 2 bases and J gave up 7 bases, with 11 bases separating them. CDR3 amino acids: CASSYGGTVEAFF. CDR3 DNA: TGTGCCAGCAGTTACGGGGGGACGGTTGAAGCTTTCTTT.

The rearrangement uses TRBV5-4 and TRBJ2-7; maybe TRBD1 (6 bases). The V gene lost 3 bases and the J gene lost 0 bases, with 19 bases spanning the gap. Per the germline V gene, CDR1 is SGHNT and CDR2 is YYREEE (reference sequence). This CDR3 contains 17 residues. The CDR3 loop reads CASSSDPLGASSYEQYF. The DNA for the CDR3 is TGTGCCAGCAGCTCGGATCCACTGGGGGCGAGCTCCTACGAGCAGTACTTC.

This clone showed up just once. CDR3 DNA: TGTGCCAGCAGTTACTCTCCCCGGGACAGCTATGGCTACACCTTC. Protein product: CASSYSPRDSYGYTF. The V gene is TRBV6-5, the J gene TRBJ1-2; 7 bases agree with TRBD1. The CDR3 has 15 residues. CDR1 is MNHEY and CDR2 is SVGAGI in the germline V gene. J gave up 4 bases and V 0 bases, and 5 bases lay outside the gene matches.

The V call is TRBV7-8, the J call TRBJ2-1; D unclear. Germline V lookup: CDR1 SGHVS, CDR2 FQNEAQ. This CDR3 region has 13 residues. Trimming pared 2 bases from V and 6 bases from J, leaving 8 bases between. Written as DNA, the CDR3 is TGTGCCAGCAGCTTACAAGGTTTCAATGAGCAGTTCTTC. It specifies CASSLQGFNEQFF.